The subject of this entry is one T cell receptor beta chain. Generated by immunoSEQ multiplex PCR, the TCRdb table keeps only in-frame clones and is missing some. There are 95,000 to 100,000 clones in the sample; about nine tenths occur only once, and about 2.9% lies in the top ten. These data are taken from a study of T cell changes during pregnancy in multiple sclerosis. Per the germline V gene, CDR1 is LNHDA and CDR2 is SQIVND (reference sequence). V was pared by 8 bases and J by 2 bases, with 3 bases of the junction left unmatched. The CDR3 runs 14 residues. Here the sequenced sample was peripheral blood, taken in the second trimester of pregnancy. The TCR was taken from a female donor with multiple sclerosis, enrolled in a pregnancy study. The chain joins TRBV19 to TRBJ2-1; 10 bases line up with TRBD2. The chain's CDR3 is CASEAGGPYNEQFF. Here the CDR3 DNA reads TGTGCCAGTGAAGCGGGAGGGCCCTACAATGAGCAGTTCTTC.